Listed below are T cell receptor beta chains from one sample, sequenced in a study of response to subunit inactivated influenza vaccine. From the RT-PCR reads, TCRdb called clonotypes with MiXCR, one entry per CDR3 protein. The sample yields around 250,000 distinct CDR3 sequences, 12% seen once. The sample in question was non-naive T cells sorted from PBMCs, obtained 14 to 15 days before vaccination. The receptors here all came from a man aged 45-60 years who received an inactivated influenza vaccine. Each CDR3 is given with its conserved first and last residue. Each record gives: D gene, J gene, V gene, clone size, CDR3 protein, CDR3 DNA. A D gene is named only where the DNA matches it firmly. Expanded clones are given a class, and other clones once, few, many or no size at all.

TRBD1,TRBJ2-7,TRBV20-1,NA,CSAGRDRVYEQYF,TGCAGTGCCGGCCGGGACAGAGTCTACGAGCAGTACTTC
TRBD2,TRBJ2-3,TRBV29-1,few,CSAKLAGTDTQYF,TGCAGCGCTAAACTAGCGGGCACAGATACGCAGTATTTT
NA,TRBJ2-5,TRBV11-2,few,CASSQWGTQYF,TGTGCCAGCAGCCAGTGGGGTACCCAGTACTTC
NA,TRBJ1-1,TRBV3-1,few,CASSPTSGGASTEAFF,TGTGCCAGCAGCCCAACATCTGGGGGTGCTAGCACTGAAGCTTTCTTT
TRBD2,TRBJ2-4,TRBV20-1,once,CSARIGPAGELKNIQYF,TGCAGCGCTAGAATCGGGCCAGCGGGGGAACTCAAAAACATTCAGTACTTC
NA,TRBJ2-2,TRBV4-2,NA,CASSQTDGGELFF,TGTGCCAGCAGCCAGACAGATGGCGGGGAGCTGTTTTTT
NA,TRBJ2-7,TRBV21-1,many,CASSEGGGLESSYEQYF,TGTGCCAGCAGCGAGGGGGGAGGACTCGAAAGCTCCTACGAGCAGTACTTC
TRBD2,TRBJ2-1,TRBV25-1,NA,CASSEYPGTGGYNEQFF,TGTGCCAGCAGTGAATACCCCGGGACGGGGGGATACAATGAGCAGTTCTTC
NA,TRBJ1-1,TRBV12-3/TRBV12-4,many,CASSRKPYTEAFF,TGTGCCAGCAGCCGAAAACCGTACACTGAAGCTTTCTTT
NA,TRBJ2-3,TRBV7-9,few,CASSHLWARTSTDTQYF,TGTGCCAGCAGCCACCTTTGGGCCCGTACTAGCACAGATACGCAGTATTTT
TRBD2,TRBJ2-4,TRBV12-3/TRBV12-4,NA,CASSKGLAGENIQYF,TGTGCCAGCAGTAAGGGACTAGCGGGAGAAAACATTCAGTACTTC
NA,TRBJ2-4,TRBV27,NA,CASRQNLAKNIQYF,TGTGCCAGCAGACAAAACCTGGCCAAAAACATTCAGTACTTC
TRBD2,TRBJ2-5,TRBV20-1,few,CSAQGLAGMETQYF,TGCAGTGCTCAAGGACTAGCGGGGATGGAGACCCAGTACTTC
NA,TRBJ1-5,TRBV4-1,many,CASSQDTGLGGGQPQHF,TGCGCCAGCAGCCAAGATACGGGTCTGGGAGGGGGTCAGCCCCAGCATTTT
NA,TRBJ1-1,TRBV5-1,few,CASSPADSYTEAFF,TGCGCCAGCAGCCCGGCGGACAGTTACACTGAAGCTTTCTTT
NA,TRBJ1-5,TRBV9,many,CASSPGHLSNQPQHF,TGTGCCAGCAGCCCGGGACACTTGAGCAATCAGCCCCAGCATTTT
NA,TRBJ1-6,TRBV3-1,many,CASSLALNSPLHF,TGTGCCAGCAGCCTCGCCCTTAATTCACCCCTCCACTTT
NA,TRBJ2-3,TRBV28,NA,CASSQGGWADTQYF,TGTGCCAGCAGTCAAGGCGGGTGGGCAGATACGCAGTATTTT
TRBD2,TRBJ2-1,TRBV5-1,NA,CASSLGLAGGGSYNEQFF,TGCGCCAGCAGCTTGGGACTAGCGGGGGGCGGTTCCTACAATGAGCAGTTCTTC
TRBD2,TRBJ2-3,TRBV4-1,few,CASSQVILAGPTDTQYF,TGCGCCAGCAGCCAAGTAATTTTAGCGGGTCCCACAGATACGCAGTATTTT
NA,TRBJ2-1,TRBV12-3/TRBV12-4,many,CASSLRREQFF,TGTGCCAGCAGTTTAAGGAGAGAGCAGTTCTTC
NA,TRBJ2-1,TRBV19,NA,CASSKGFVSSYNEQFF,TGTGCCAGTAGTAAAGGGTTTGTAAGCTCCTACAATGAGCAGTTCTTC
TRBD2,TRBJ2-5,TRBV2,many,CASSEGRLAGRYQETQYF,TGTGCCAGCAGTGAAGGGCGGCTAGCGGGGCGGTACCAAGAGACCCAGTACTTC
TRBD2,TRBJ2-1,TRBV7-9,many,CASSLSSGGLNEQFF,TGTGCCAGCAGCTTATCTAGCGGGGGACTAAATGAGCAGTTCTTC
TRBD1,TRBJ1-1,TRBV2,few,CASSERPGGGGPEAFF,TGTGCCAGCAGTGAACGACCGGGTGGAGGGGGCCCTGAAGCTTTCTTT
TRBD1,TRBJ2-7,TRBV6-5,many,CASSYVASGDSFPYEQYF,TGTGCCAGCAGTTACGTAGCCTCCGGGGACAGTTTCCCCTACGAGCAGTACTTC
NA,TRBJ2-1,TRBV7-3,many,CASSLLIGEQFF,TGTGCCAGCAGCTTATTGATCGGTGAGCAGTTCTTC
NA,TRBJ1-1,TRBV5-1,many,CASSHGVRNTEAFF,TGCGCCAGCAGCCATGGGGTCAGGAACACTGAAGCTTTCTTT
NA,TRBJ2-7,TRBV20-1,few,CSASAHRGEQYF,TGCAGTGCTAGTGCACACCGGGGCGAGCAGTACTTC
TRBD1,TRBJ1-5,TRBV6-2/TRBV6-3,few,CASGQGKGQPQHF,TGTGCCAGCGGACAGGGGAAGGGACAGCCCCAGCATTTT
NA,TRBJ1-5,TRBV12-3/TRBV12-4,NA,CASSFGRGPRQPQHF,TGTGCCAGCAGTTTCGGCAGGGGCCCCCGACAGCCCCAGCATTTT
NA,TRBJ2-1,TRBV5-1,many,CASSLMGGLYNEQFF,TGCGCCAGCAGCTTGATGGGGGGGCTCTACAATGAGCAGTTCTTC
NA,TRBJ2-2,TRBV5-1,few,CASSLAIGVNTGELFF,TGCGCCAGCAGCTTGGCCATAGGGGTGAACACCGGGGAGCTGTTTTTT
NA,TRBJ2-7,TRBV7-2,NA,CASSTRVAYEQYF,TGTGCCAGCAGCACCAGGGTTGCCTACGAGCAGTACTTC
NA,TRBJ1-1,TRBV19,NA,CASEGHHRTEAFF,TGTGCCAGCGAGGGTCACCACCGCACTGAAGCTTTCTTT
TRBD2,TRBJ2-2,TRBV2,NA,CASRRTSGRVTGELFF,TGTGCCAGCCGGCGGACTAGCGGGAGGGTGACCGGGGAGCTGTTTTTT
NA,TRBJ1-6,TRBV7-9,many,CASSLRLSSNSPLHF,TGTGCCAGCAGCTTAAGGCTCAGTTCTAATTCACCCCTCCACTTT
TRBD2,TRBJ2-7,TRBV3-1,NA,CASSQEVTLAGALGEQYF,TGTGCCAGCAGCCAAGAGGTGACCCTAGCGGGAGCACTCGGCGAGCAGTACTTC
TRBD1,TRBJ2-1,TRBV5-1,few,CASSQVGTEVWNEQFF,TGCGCCAGCAGCCAAGTCGGGACAGAGGTCTGGAATGAGCAGTTCTTC
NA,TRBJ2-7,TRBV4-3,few,CASSRGWRDEQYF,TGCGCCAGCAGCCGCGGTTGGCGGGACGAGCAGTACTTC
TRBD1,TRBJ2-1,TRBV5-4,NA,CASMTGGNNEQFF,TGTGCCAGCATGACAGGGGGTAACAATGAGCAGTTCTTC
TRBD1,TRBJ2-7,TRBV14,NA,CASSQTTGQVQYF,TGTGCCAGCAGCCAAACGACTGGACAGGTGCAGTACTTC
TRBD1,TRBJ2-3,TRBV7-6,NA,CASATGNPWVTDTQYF,TGTGCCAGCGCGACAGGGAACCCGTGGGTGACAGATACGCAGTATTTT
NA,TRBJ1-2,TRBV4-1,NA,CASSQDLRNYGYTF,TGCGCCAGCAGCCAAGATCTCCGGAACTATGGCTACACCTTC
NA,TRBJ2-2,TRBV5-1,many,CASSLDRETGELFF,TGCGCCAGCAGCTTGGACAGGGAGACCGGGGAGCTGTTTTTT
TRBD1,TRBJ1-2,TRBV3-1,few,CASSHRDRGAGLAGYTF,TGTGCCAGCAGCCATCGGGACAGGGGCGCAGGTTTGGCTGGCTACACCTTC
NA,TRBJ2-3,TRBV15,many,CATSREAVYTQYF,TGTGCCACCAGCAGGGAGGCAGTATATACGCAGTATTTT
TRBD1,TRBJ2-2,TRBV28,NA,CASSGTGEAGELFF,TGTGCCAGCAGCGGGACAGGGGAGGCCGGGGAGCTGTTTTTT
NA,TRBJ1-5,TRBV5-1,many,CASSLSGGSNQPQHF,TGCGCCAGCAGCTTGAGCGGGGGGAGCAATCAGCCCCAGCATTTT
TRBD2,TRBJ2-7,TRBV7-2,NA,CASSGSGATYEQYF,TGTGCCAGCAGCGGTAGCGGGGCAACCTACGAGCAGTACTTC
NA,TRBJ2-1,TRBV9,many,CASSVSSHRGVTYNEQFF,TGTGCCAGCAGCGTATCGTCCCACCGAGGGGTGACCTACAATGAGCAGTTCTTC
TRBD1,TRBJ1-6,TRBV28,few,CASRGQGESPLHF,TGTGCCAGCAGGGGACAGGGTGAATCACCCCTCCACTTT
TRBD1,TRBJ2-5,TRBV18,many,CASSPVSQGAQETQYF,TGTGCCAGCTCACCAGTCAGCCAGGGGGCTCAAGAGACCCAGTACTTC
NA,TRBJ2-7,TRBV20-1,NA,CSARPPLVSYEQYF,TGCAGTGCTCGCCCTCCTTTGGTCTCCTACGAGCAGTACTTC